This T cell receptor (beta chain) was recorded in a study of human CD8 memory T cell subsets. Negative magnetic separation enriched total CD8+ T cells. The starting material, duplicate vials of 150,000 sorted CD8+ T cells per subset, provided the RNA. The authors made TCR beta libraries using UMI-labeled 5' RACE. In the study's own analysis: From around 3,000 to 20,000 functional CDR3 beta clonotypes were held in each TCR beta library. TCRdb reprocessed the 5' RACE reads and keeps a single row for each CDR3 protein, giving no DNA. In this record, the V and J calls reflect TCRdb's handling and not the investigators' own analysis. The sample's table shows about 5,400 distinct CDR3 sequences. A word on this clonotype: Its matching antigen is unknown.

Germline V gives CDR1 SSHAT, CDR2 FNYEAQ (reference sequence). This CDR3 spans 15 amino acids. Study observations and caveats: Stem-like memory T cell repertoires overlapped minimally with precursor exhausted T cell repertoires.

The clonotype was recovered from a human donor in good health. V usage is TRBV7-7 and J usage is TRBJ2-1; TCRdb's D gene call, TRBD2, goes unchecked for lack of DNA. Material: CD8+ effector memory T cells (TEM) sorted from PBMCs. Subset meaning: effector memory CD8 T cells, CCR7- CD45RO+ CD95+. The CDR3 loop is CASSLSSGAYNEQFF.